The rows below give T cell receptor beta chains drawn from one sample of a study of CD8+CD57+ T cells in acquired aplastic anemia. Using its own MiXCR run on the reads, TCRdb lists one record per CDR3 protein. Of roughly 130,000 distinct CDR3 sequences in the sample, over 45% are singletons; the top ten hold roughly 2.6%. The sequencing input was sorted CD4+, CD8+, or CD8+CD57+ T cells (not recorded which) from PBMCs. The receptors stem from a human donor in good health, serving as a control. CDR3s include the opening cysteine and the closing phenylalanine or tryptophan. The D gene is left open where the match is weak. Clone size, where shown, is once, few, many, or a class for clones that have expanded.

TGTGCTGTCAGCGGGGGGGACAGGAGTAATTCACCCCTCCACTTT	CAVSGGDRSNSPLHF	NA	TRBD1	TRBV11-1	TRBJ1-6
TGTGCCAGCAGGCGGGACAGTATCTCTGGGGCCAACGTCCTGACTTTC	CASRRDSISGANVLTF	few	NA	TRBV6-1	TRBJ2-6
TGCAGTGCTAGAGAGGCGACAGGGCAAAATTCACCCCTCCACTTT	CSAREATGQNSPLHF	many	TRBD1	TRBV20-1	TRBJ1-6
TGCAGCGTTGCCAAACGAGGGACAGCGGAATATGGCTACACCTTC	CSVAKRGTAEYGYTF	NA	TRBD1	TRBV29-1	TRBJ1-2
TGCAGTGCTCAAAGGACAGGGCGGTACGAGCAGTACTTC	CSAQRTGRYEQYF	medium-sized	TRBD1	TRBV20-1	TRBJ2-7
TGTGCCAGCTCACCAGAAAGGACAGGATTTGATCAGCCCCAGCATTTT	CASSPERTGFDQPQHF	few	TRBD1	TRBV18	TRBJ1-5
TGTGCCAGCAGCATCGACAGAACAGGGAAACTCTACGAGCAGTACTTC	CASSIDRTGKLYEQYF	many	NA	TRBV7-9	TRBJ2-7
TGTGCCAGCAGCTTAGACTCAGGGATGACAGATACGCAGTATTTT	CASSLDSGMTDTQYF	NA	NA	TRBV11-2	TRBJ2-3
TGCAGCGTTGCGTACACTGAAGCTTTCTTT	CSVAYTEAFF	NA	NA	TRBV29-1	TRBJ1-1
TGCAGCGTTGAAGATCATTCCCGCCTCCGCAACCGGGACAGGGGGCGCCTGGTTCAGGTAGCTTTCTTT	CSVEDHSRLRNRDRGRLVQVAFF	NA	TRBD1	TRBV29-1	TRBJ1-1
TGTGCCACCAGCGGCATAGCGTACAATGAGCAGTTCTTC	CATSGIAYNEQFF	few	NA	TRBV15	TRBJ2-1
TGCGCCAGCAGCCTGACAGGGCTCACTGAAGCTTTCTTT	CASSLTGLTEAFF	many	TRBD1	TRBV4-3	TRBJ1-1
TGTGCCAGCAGCGGAGCGGGGGAGCAGTACTTC	CASSGAGEQYF	NA	TRBD2	TRBV7-9	TRBJ2-7
TGTGCCACCAGCAAGACAGAGAACACTGAAGCTTTCTTT	CATSKTENTEAFF	NA	NA	TRBV15	TRBJ1-1
TGCGCCAGCAGAGAGAGCCCGACACAAACTGGGAATGAGCAGTTCTTC	CASRESPTQTGNEQFF	many	NA	TRBV5-1	TRBJ2-1
TGTGCCAGCAACTCCGGGACAGGGGCTATTTATAGCAATCAGCCCCAGCATTTT	CASNSGTGAIYSNQPQHF	many	NA	TRBV5-2	TRBJ1-5
TGTGCCAGCTCACCACCGGGGGCCGGGGCTGAAGCTTTCTTT	CASSPPGAGAEAFF	few	NA	TRBV18	TRBJ1-1
TGCAGTGCTAGAGGACGCACAGGGTGGAACACTGAAGCTTTCTTT	CSARGRTGWNTEAFF	NA	NA	TRBV20-1	TRBJ1-1
TGTGCCAGCAGCCGGACTAGCGGGCCTTACGAGCAGTACTTC	CASSRTSGPYEQYF	NA	TRBD2	TRBV7-2	TRBJ2-7
TGTGCCAGCAGCTTAGTATCGGGGGCCACTGAAGCTTTCTTT	CASSLVSGATEAFF	NA	NA	TRBV7-8	TRBJ1-1
TGTGCCAGCAACACACGAGGGGGTGAAAAACTGTTTTTT	CASNTRGGEKLFF	NA	NA	TRBV6-2/TRBV6-3	TRBJ1-4
TGTGCCATCGGAGACAGGCCTAATCAGCCCCAGCATTTT	CAIGDRPNQPQHF	NA	NA	TRBV10-3	TRBJ1-5
TGCGCCAGCAGCTACCTCGGGACTAGCGGGCCTACAGATACGCAGTATTTT	CASSYLGTSGPTDTQYF	NA	TRBD2	TRBV5-1	TRBJ2-3
TGTGCCAGCAAGAGAGGACTAGCGGGGCCCCCCGATACGCAGTATTTT	CASKRGLAGPPDTQYF	NA	TRBD2	TRBV12-3/TRBV12-4	TRBJ2-3
TGCAGCGTTGACGGCTCTGGGGTCTACACCTTC	CSVDGSGVYTF	NA	NA	TRBV29-1	TRBJ1-2
TGTGCCAGCAGTTTTACTACTAGCACAGATACGCAGTATTTT	CASSFTTSTDTQYF	NA	NA	TRBV7-2	TRBJ2-3
TGCAGCGTTGACCGGACCCTGAACACTGAAGCTTTCTTT	CSVDRTLNTEAFF	medium-sized	NA	TRBV29-1	TRBJ1-1
TGCAGCGTTGAAGATGACGGGACAGGGGGCGGGTACGAGCAGTACTTC	CSVEDDGTGGGYEQYF	many	TRBD1	TRBV29-1	TRBJ2-7
TGTGCCAGCAGCCTCGGGGGAGGGATGAACACTGAAGCTTTCTTT	CASSLGGGMNTEAFF	many	NA	TRBV6-1	TRBJ1-1
TGCAGTGCTACCCACAGGGGGCCGAGTCAGCCCCAGCATTTT	CSATHRGPSQPQHF	many	TRBD1	TRBV20-1	TRBJ1-5
TGTGCCACCAGCAGAGATCGTAGGGACAGCTCCTACGAGCAGTACTTC	CATSRDRRDSSYEQYF	NA	TRBD1	TRBV15	TRBJ2-7
TGTGCCAGCAGCTTAAACCCATCGGCCTACAATGAGCAGTTCTTC	CASSLNPSAYNEQFF	many	NA	TRBV11-3	TRBJ2-1
TGCAGCGTTGACACTCTCTACGAGCAGTACTTC	CSVDTLYEQYF	NA	NA	TRBV29-1	TRBJ2-7
TGCAGCGGGAGACAGGGGGAGCGCACTGAAGCTTTCTTT	CSGRQGERTEAFF	NA	TRBD1	TRBV29-1	TRBJ1-1
TGTGCCAGCAGGCGCCAGGGCACAGACACTGAAGCTTTCTTT	CASRRQGTDTEAFF	many	NA	TRBV6-1	TRBJ1-1
TGCAGCGTGCGCAGGGGGCCCTACGAGCAGTACTTC	CSVRRGPYEQYF	NA	TRBD1	TRBV29-1	TRBJ2-7
TGTGCCACCAGCAGAGATAAGTTGGCTACCTCAACCAATTCCTACAATGAGCAGTTCTTC	CATSRDKLATSTNSYNEQFF	many	NA	TRBV15	TRBJ2-1
TGTGCCAGCAGTGTCGAGGGACACCTGAACACTGAAGCTTTCTTT	CASSVEGHLNTEAFF	many	NA	TRBV6-1	TRBJ1-1
TGTGCCACCAGTGAGAGTCAGGGACTAACGGAGACCCAGTACTTC	CATSESQGLTETQYF	few	TRBD2	TRBV24-1	TRBJ2-5
TGTGCCAGCACCTCGTTTTCTAACTATGGCTACACCTTC	CASTSFSNYGYTF	many	NA	TRBV6-1	TRBJ1-2
TGTGCCAGCAGCTTAGTCCCACTAGCGGGGGGCACAGATACGCAGTATTTT	CASSLVPLAGGTDTQYF	NA	TRBD2	TRBV11-1	TRBJ2-3
TGTGCCACCTCGGGACAGAGTGACCCTGAAGCTTTCTTT	CATSGQSDPEAFF	NA	TRBD1	TRBV15	TRBJ1-1
TGCAGCGTTGACAGAGACATCCAAGAGATCCAGTACTTC	CSVDRDIQEIQYF	once	NA	TRBV29-1	TRBJ2-5
TGTGCCAGTAGGCGGCCGGGAGGGGGACGAGGTATGAACACTGAAGCTTTCTTT	CASRRPGGGRGMNTEAFF	many	NA	TRBV19	TRBJ1-1
TGTGCCAGCAGTTTATATGGGGGCATGAACACTGAAGCTTTCTTT	CASSLYGGMNTEAFF	NA	NA	TRBV28	TRBJ1-1
TGCAGCGGTACCGGGACAGGGGGCTTCGAGCAGTACTTC	CSGTGTGGFEQYF	NA	TRBD1	TRBV29-1	TRBJ2-7